This T cell receptor beta chain was obtained from a study of cytomegalovirus exposure and HLA in healthy donors. Study background: In an early release, HLA-typed donors contributed some 80 million unique TCR sequences. Regarding the study as a whole: The study recorded over 150 TCR beta chains that were cytomegalovirus-associated. There were some public TCRs occurring in many donors, but most TCR sequences were rare.

Germline-derived CDR1 and CDR2 are SGHVS and FNYEAQ. The CDR3 spans 14 residues. The V end was cut by 1 base, the J end by 4 bases, with 11 bases between. As concerns this clone: Its antigen is as yet unknown.

The PCR used 60 Vbeta and 13 Jbeta primers. Clones were read by immunoSEQ multiplex PCR, and TCRdb kept only the in-frame ones, dropping some. The sample consists of 200,000 to 250,000 clones, about 75% of them appearing once. Sequenced sample: PBMCs. The V and J genes are TRBV7-6 and TRBJ2-7, with a weak D call TRBD1 (5 bases). This sequence was found in a woman aged 25 to 39 in good health and CMV-seronegative. The CDR3 loop reads CASSLEYRSYEQYF. In DNA, the CDR3 is TGTGCCAGCAGCTTAGAGTACAGGAGTTACGAGCAGTACTTC.